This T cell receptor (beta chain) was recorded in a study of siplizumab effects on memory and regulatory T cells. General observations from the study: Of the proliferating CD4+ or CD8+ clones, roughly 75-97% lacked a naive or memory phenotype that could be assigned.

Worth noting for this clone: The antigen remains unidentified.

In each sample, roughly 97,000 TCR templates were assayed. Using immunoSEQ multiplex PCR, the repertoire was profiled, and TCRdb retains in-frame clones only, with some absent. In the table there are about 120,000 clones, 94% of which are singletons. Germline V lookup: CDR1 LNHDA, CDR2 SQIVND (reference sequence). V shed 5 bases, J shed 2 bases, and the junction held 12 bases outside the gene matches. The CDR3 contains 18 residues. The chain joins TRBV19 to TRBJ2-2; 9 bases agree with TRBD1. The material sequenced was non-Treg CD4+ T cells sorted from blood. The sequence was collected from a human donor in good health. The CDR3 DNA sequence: TGTGCCAGTAGTGTAGGGTCGGGACAGGGAAGAAACACCGGGGAGCTGTTTTTT. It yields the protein CASSVGSGQGRNTGELFF.